The source of this T cell receptor (beta chain) is a study of beta chain features in type 1 diabetes (dated by TCRdb to the late 2010s). Turning to the overall study: Mean age, gender distribution, total cell number and subset yield were not different between patients and healthy donors. Across all samples, some 110,000,000 sorted cells were examined, and cell number per subset correlated strongly with RNA yield. The study compared the TCRB repertoires of sorted circulating CD4+ T cell subsets in recently diagnosed type 1 diabetes patients with those in matched healthy donors. Regulatory and stem cell-like memory subsets were isolated from only 8 patients and about 8 healthy donors, whereas naive and central memory subsets came from all 30 or so donors.

In this sample, this clone turned up a few times. The specificity of this receptor is unknown. Base qualities were left out, and no much larger clone turns up one base away. Each donor gave one peripheral blood draw, roughly 120 mL on average, collected into heparinised tubes. A BD FACSAria II was used to sort naive, central memory, regulatory and stem cell-like memory CD4+ T cells with a panel that included CD45RO, CCR7, CD25, CD127, CD95 and CD27. All sorted populations exceeded 95% purity. PBMCs were isolated right away by Lymphoprep density gradient centrifugation and were stained directly, without culture. To minimize batch effects, samples were stained and sorted in pairs, one healthy donor with one patient per experiment. All of the isolated RNA was reverse transcribed with the High Capacity cDNA Reverse Transcription Kit, so expressed TCRB transcripts were sequenced. Deep immunoSEQ sequencing was performed on naive, central memory and regulatory T cell samples, with an average of roughly 3.3 million total reads per sample. Sorted cells were lysed in RLT buffer, and RNA was extracted using DNase-treated RNeasy Micro or Mini kits according to cell number. Each cell subset was processed on its own to prevent cross-contamination, while patient and healthy donor samples were processed together. The immunoSEQ multiplex PCR was used to amplify TCRB sequences from cDNA, generating 87-bp fragments that spanned the CDR3 region. The amplicons were sequenced using the Illumina HiSeq platform. In the source study's methods: PCR bias was corrected computationally using synthetic template baselines, and reads within Hamming distance 2 were collapsed, with unmergeable singletons discarded. Reads were aligned against IMGT so that V, D and J genes, CDR3 length and insertions or deletions at six rearrangement sites could be assigned. Within each subset, clonotype counts were normalized to sorted cell number, and only after that were true diversity and Gini coefficients computed with the tcR R package. The overlap coefficient, calculated on TCRB nucleotide sequences, was used to measure repertoire sharing. TCRdb obtained this table from immuneACCESS and retained in-frame rearrangements with V and J assigned. These tables miss some clones; where compared with another copy, unresolved V genes account for less than half of the shortfall, and the remainder is unexplained. V and J calls and clone size are those listed in that table; D and trimming were worked out from the DNA. The sample includes about 140,000 clones, with less than 10% observed a single time. 0.55% to 0.75% of the sample is in the top ten clones.

Overall study outcomes, separate from this receptor: Only small numbers of individuals were included in the HLA sub-analyses, which left unresolved whether HLA type had any influence on TCRB rearrangement. A moderate but significant shortening of TCRB CDR3 length was observed in type 1 diabetes patients in all four CD4+ subsets. At VDJ recombination sites, type 1 diabetes patients had fewer insertions and more deleted nucleotides, which implies abnormalities in thymic rearrangement. PCR may preferentially amplify shorter templates, but because patient and control samples were amplified and corrected together, any resulting skew would affect both groups equally. Naive, central memory and regulatory TCRB repertoires appeared to be more alike among patients than among healthy donors. Because cDNA was sequenced instead of genomic DNA, activated cells with high expression could be over-represented, although the groups did not differ in activation or CD3 levels.

Sequenced input: central memory CD4+ T cells from blood. This TCR derives from a woman in her thirties or forties in good health.

The CDR3: CASSLGLLLGKLFF. The nucleotide sequence reads TGTGCCAGCAGCTTGGGCCTTCTCCTCGGAAAACTGTTTTTT. The sequence links TRBV7-2 to TRBJ1-4, with the D gene not clear enough to name. The junction carries 15 bases between V and J, which are trimmed by 3 bases and 10 bases respectively. CDR1 and CDR2 are read off the germline V gene as SGHTA and FQGNSA. Spanning cysteine to phenylalanine, the CDR3 consists of 14 amino acids. Only the CDR3 region is kept as DNA, spanning 42 bases read in frame from base 1.